This is a list of T cell receptor beta chains from one sample in a study of cytomegalovirus exposure and HLA in healthy donors. Repertoires were generated with immunoSEQ multiplex PCR, while TCRdb's copy carries only in-frame clones and drops some. There are more than 150,000 clones in the sample; over 70% occur only once, and 3% to 4.5% lies in the top ten. Sequencing used PBMCs. These receptors were obtained from a man in his fifties or sixties in good health and CMV-seronegative. Each CDR3 is given with its conserved first and last residue. Each record gives: clone size, V gene, CDR3 length, D gene, J gene, CDR3 protein, CDR3 DNA. The D gene is left open where the match is weak. Some rows mark clone size as missing; the rest say once, few, many or name a class of expanded clone.

size: .
V: TRBV4-3
length: 17
D: TRBD2
J: TRBJ2-1
CDR3: CASSQEVSGGAIDEQFF
DNA: TGCGCCAGCAGCCAAGAGGTTAGCGGGGGGGCCATCGATGAGCAGTTCTTC

size: .
V: TRBV27
length: 14
D: TRBD1
J: TRBJ2-7
CDR3: CASSLSATGIEQYF
DNA: TGTGCCAGCAGTTTATCCGCGACAGGGATCGAGCAGTACTTC

size: .
V: TRBV7-2
length: 15
D: TRBD1
J: TRBJ2-3
CDR3: CASSLQGVLTDTQYF
DNA: TGTGCCAGCAGCCTTCAGGGGGTACTCACAGATACGCAGTATTTT

size: .
V: TRBV19
length: 16
D: .
J: TRBJ1-5
CDR3: CASSLRTVDSNQPQHF
DNA: TGTGCCAGTAGTCTACGGACAGTCGATAGCAATCAGCCCCAGCATTTT

size: .
V: TRBV7-9
length: 15
D: .
J: TRBJ2-6
CDR3: CSSSSLISGANVLTF
DNA: TGTTCCAGCAGCTCACTCATCTCTGGGGCCAACGTCCTGACTTTC

size: .
V: TRBV5-1
length: 15
D: .
J: TRBJ1-4
CDR3: CASSGVGATNEKLFF
DNA: TGCGCCAGCAGCGGTGTCGGGGCAACTAATGAAAAACTGTTTTTT

size: .
V: TRBV27
length: 14
D: TRBD1
J: TRBJ1-5
CDR3: CASSIQGAPQPQHF
DNA: TGTGCCAGCAGTATACAGGGGGCCCCTCAGCCCCAGCATTTT

size: .
V: TRBV4-2
length: 15
D: .
J: TRBJ1-5
CDR3: CASSRVGESNQPQHF
DNA: TGTGCCAGCAGTCGAGTAGGGGAAAGCAATCAGCCCCAGCATTTT

size: few
V: TRBV30
length: 15
D: .
J: TRBJ1-5
CDR3: CAWSVRGYSNQPQHF
DNA: TGTGCCTGGAGTGTACGCGGTTATAGCAATCAGCCCCAGCATTTT

size: .
V: TRBV7-6
length: 13
D: .
J: TRBJ2-7
CDR3: CASRQNTRDEQYF
DNA: TGTGCCAGCAGACAAAACACTCGGGACGAGCAGTACTTC

size: once
V: TRBV5-8
length: 13
D: .
J: TRBJ2-7
CDR3: CASSSTNSYEQYF
DNA: TGTGCCAGCAGCTCGACTAACTCCTACGAGCAGTACTTC

size: .
V: TRBV2
length: 14
D: .
J: TRBJ1-1
CDR3: CASRETGQEAEAFF
DNA: TGTGCCAGCCGTGAAACAGGGCAAGAGGCTGAAGCTTTCTTT

size: .
V: TRBV12-2
length: 14
D: .
J: TRBJ1-5
CDR3: CASRLCTGEQPQHF
DNA: TGTGCAAGTCGCTTATGCACAGGGGAACAGCCCCAGCATTTT

size: .
V: TRBV10-1
length: 13
D: .
J: TRBJ2-2
CDR3: CASRNSNTGELFF
DNA: TGCGCCAGCAGGAACTCAAACACCGGGGAGCTGTTTTTT

size: .
V: TRBV11-2
length: 15
D: .
J: TRBJ2-5
CDR3: CASSSGGAGQETQYF
DNA: TGTGCCAGCAGCTCTGGGGGGGCGGGGCAAGAGACCCAGTACTTC

size: .
V: TRBV6-6
length: 12
D: .
J: TRBJ1-1
CDR3: CASGRGSTEAFF
DNA: TGTGCCAGCGGAAGGGGGAGCACTGAAGCTTTCTTT

size: .
V: TRBV11-2
length: 16
D: .
J: TRBJ2-4
CDR3: CASSLGTLTGKNIQYF
DNA: TGTGCCAGCAGCTTAGGCACCCTCACGGGCAAAAACATTCAGTACTTC

size: .
V: TRBV6-1
length: 13
D: .
J: TRBJ1-1
CDR3: CASKGRANTEAFF
DNA: TGTGCCAGCAAGGGCAGGGCTAACACTGAAGCTTTCTTT

size: .
V: TRBV10-3
length: 13
D: .
J: TRBJ2-7
CDR3: CAISVGGAYEQYF
DNA: TGTGCCATCAGTGTCGGCGGCGCCTACGAGCAGTACTTC

size: .
V: TRBV18
length: 15
D: TRBD1
J: TRBJ1-1
CDR3: CASSPSTGDNTEAFF
DNA: TGTGCCAGCTCACCATCTACAGGGGATAACACTGAAGCTTTCTTT